This T cell receptor beta chain was observed in a study of T cells in Graves' hyperthyroidism and ophthalmopathy. This clonotype was counted ten times or more. Researchers amplified the TCR beta CDR3 regions from RNA transcripts. Primed by the HTBI set, a first-round RT-PCR was run on the TCR CDR3. MiXCR, applied by TCRdb to the multiplex PCR reads, yields one record per CDR3 protein. Of about 480,000 distinct CDR3 sequences in the sample, approximately 15% were seen once. The CDR3 has 13 residues. From germline, CDR1 is GTSNPN and CDR2 SVGIG (reference sequence). V lost 7 bases and J lost 6; bases outside the gene matches: 9.

The material sequenced was blood. The V and J genes are TRBV30 and TRBJ2-1; 7 bases agree with TRBD2. The sequence came from a woman younger than 35 with Graves' hyperthyroidism. This CDR3 is CASLGAGFNEQFF. For the CDR3, the DNA is TGTGCCTCTTTAGGAGCGGGATTCAATGAGCAGTTCTTC.